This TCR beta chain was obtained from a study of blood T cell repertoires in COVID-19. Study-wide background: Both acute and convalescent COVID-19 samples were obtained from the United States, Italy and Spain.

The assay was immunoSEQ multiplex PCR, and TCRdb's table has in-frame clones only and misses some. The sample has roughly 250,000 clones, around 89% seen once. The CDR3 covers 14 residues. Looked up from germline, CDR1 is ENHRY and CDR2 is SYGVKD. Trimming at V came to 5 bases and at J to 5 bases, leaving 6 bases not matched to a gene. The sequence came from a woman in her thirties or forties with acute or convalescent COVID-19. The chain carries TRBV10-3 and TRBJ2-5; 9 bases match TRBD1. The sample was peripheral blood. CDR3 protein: CAISPGQGTETQYF. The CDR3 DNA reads TGTGCCATCAGTCCGGGACAGGGTACGGAGACCCAGTACTTC.